These 30 T cell receptor beta chains share one sample of origin, sequenced in a study of T cells after yellow fever vaccination. TCRdb re-analysed the 5' RACE reads in MiXCR, keeping a single row per CDR3 protein. The sample includes roughly 500,000 distinct CDR3 sequences, roughly a fifth of them seen just once. Sequences were derived from PBMCs, sampled 15 days after the yellow fever booster vaccination. All receptors derive from a man aged 25-45 years who received the YFV17D yellow fever vaccine.

The rearrangement uses TRBV18 and TRBJ2-3; 9 bases align to TRBD2. The CDR3 is 17 amino acids. Germline CDR1 reads KGHSH; CDR2 reads LQKENI. The J segment lost 2 bases and the V segment lost 4 bases, leaving 10 bases of the junction unmatched. In DNA, the CDR3 is TGTGCCAGCTCACTCGAACCTCTAGCGGGGAACACAGATACGCAGTATTTT. Its translation: CASSLEPLAGNTDTQYF.

The chain is built from TRBV19 and TRBJ2-5; D is possibly TRBD1 (5 bases). The V and J ends lost 8 bases and 9 bases respectively, with 19 bases between them. This CDR3 has 13 amino acids. Per germline, CDR1 LNHDA and CDR2 SQIVND (reference sequence). This CDR3 reads CASSDTPRVAQYF. The CDR3 DNA sequence: TGTGCCAGTTCGGACACTCCAAGAGTGGCCCAGTACTTC.

V and J are TRBV7-2 and TRBJ2-7; 10 bases fit TRBD1. J lost 3 bases, V lost 6 bases, and 11 bases had no gene match. Germline V gene data show CDR1 as SGHTA and CDR2 as FQGNSA. This CDR3 spans 16 amino acids. The CDR3 spells CASSRSSGTGDYEQYF. CDR3 bases: TGTGCCAGCAGTAGAAGCTCCGGGACAGGGGACTACGAGCAGTACTTC. Complete variable domain (other parts from reference TRBV7-2 and TRBJ2-7): GAGVSQSPSNKVTEKGKDVELRCDPISGHTALYWYRQSLGQGLEFLIYFQGNSAPDKSGLPSDRFSAERTGGSVSTLTIQRTQQEDSAVYLCASSRSSGTGDYEQYFGPGTRLTVT.

This sequence joins TRBV27 and TRBJ1-6, with 7 bases identical to TRBD1. This CDR3 has 16 residues. CDR1 and CDR2 from the germline V gene are MNHEY and SMNVEV (reference sequence). Trimming cost V 4 bases and J 9 bases; bases outside gene matches: 12. The CDR3 protein is CASSSGRQGRGSPLHF. In nucleotides, the CDR3 is TGTGCCAGCAGTTCCGGTCGACAGGGTCGAGGTTCACCCCTCCACTTT.

This sequence joins TRBV6-5 and TRBJ2-7, with 12 bases aligning to TRBD2. The CDR3 loop spans 15 amino acids. CDR1 is MNHEY and CDR2 is SVGAGI in the germline V gene. V trimming: 3 bases; J trimming: 6 bases; junction bases outside the gene matches: 6. The CDR3 spells CASSYSSGRASEQYF. CDR3 nucleotide sequence: TGTGCCAGCAGTTATTCTAGCGGGAGGGCCAGCGAGCAGTACTTC.

The rearrangement links TRBV18 to TRBJ2-7; weak D call: TRBD1 (6 bases). CDR1 is KGHSH and CDR2 is LQKENI in the germline V gene. Deletions cut 3 bases from V and 3 bases from J, with 15 bases between. The CDR3 loop spans 15 amino acids. The CDR3 DNA reads as TGTGCCAGCTCACCCCTCGAAGGGGGTGGCTACGAGCAGTACTTC. It encodes CASSPLEGGGYEQYF. Full variable domain (missing parts from reference TRBV18 and TRBJ2-7): NAGVMQNPRHLVRRRGQEARLRCSPMKGHSHVYWYRQLPEEGLKFMVYLQKENIIDESGMPKERFSAEFPKEGPSILRIQQVVRGDSAAYFCASSPLEGGGYEQYFGPGTRLTVT.

The chain combines TRBV7-6 with TRBJ2-2, with 9 bases lining up with TRBD1. The ends lost 5 bases at V and 7 bases at J; junction bases unmatched: 8. The CDR3 runs to 15 residues. The germline V gene encodes CDR1 SGHVS and CDR2 FNYEAQ. CDR3 protein: CASSHRGREGGELFF. CDR3 coding DNA: TGTGCCAGCAGCCACAGGGGGCGAGAGGGCGGGGAGCTGTTTTTT.

This clonotype was found a few times. The chain is built from TRBV12-3 or TRBV12-4 and TRBJ2-5; D could derive from TRBD1 or TRBD2 (5 bases each). The CDR3 contains 15 residues. V lost 2 bases to trimming and J lost 3 bases, with 13 bases between them. This CDR3 is CASSLYGAAEETQYF. The CDR3 DNA follows: TGTGCCAGCAGTTTATACGGGGCGGCGGAAGAGACCCAGTACTTC.

The chain couples TRBV5-1 to TRBJ2-2; D might be TRBD1 or TRBD2, each matching 5 bases. Trimming stripped 0 bases from V and 3 bases from J, with 12 bases between. Germline CDR1 is SGHRS and CDR2 is YFSETQ. This CDR3 comprises 16 residues. CDR3 region: CASSLVSGDHTGELFF. The DNA of the CDR3 is TGCGCCAGCAGCTTGGTTTCCGGGGACCACACCGGGGAGCTGTTTTTT.

V usage is TRBV6-1 and J usage is TRBJ2-7, with D possibly being TRBD1 (5 bases). The CDR3 sequence is 12 residues long. V was pared by 2 bases and J by 7 bases, with 9 bases between. Germline CDR1 MNHNS, CDR2 SASEGT. The CDR3 loop reads CASSERQFEQYF. CDR3 nucleotides: TGTGCCAGCAGTGAAAGACAGTTTGAGCAGTACTTC.

V usage is TRBV20-1 and J usage is TRBJ2-7, with 7 bases that match TRBD1. This CDR3 region has 12 residues. The germline CDR1 and CDR2 sequences are DFQATT and SNEGSKA (reference sequence). Trimming cost V 5 bases and J 3 bases; bases outside gene matches: 4. CDR3: CSAYGTDYEQYF. The CDR3 DNA follows: TGCAGTGCTTACGGGACAGACTACGAGCAGTACTTC.

This clonotype was observed a few times. This rearrangement joins TRBV28 to TRBJ2-3; D remains unclear. There are 12 residues in the CDR3. Germline V gene data show CDR1 as MDHEN and CDR2 as SYDVKM. V was clipped by 6 bases and J by 0 bases, with 4 bases between them. CDR3 DNA: TGTGCCAGCAGGTATAGCACAGATACGCAGTATTTT. As protein: CASRYSTDTQYF.

The V call is TRBV7-2, the J call TRBJ1-5; no firm D call. The CDR3 contains 13 residues. Germline V gene data show CDR1 as SGHTA and CDR2 as FQGNSA. The ends were cut back, 1 base at V and 5 bases at J, with 6 bases in the middle. CDR3 sequence reads: CASSLEWYQPQHF. CDR3 nucleotide sequence: TGTGCCAGCAGCTTAGAATGGTATCAGCCCCAGCATTTT.

The chain recombines TRBV9 with TRBJ1-5; D gene ambiguous. The germline V and J ends were trimmed by 4 bases and 7 bases, with 15 bases remaining between them. CDR1 and CDR2 from the germline V gene are SGDLS and YYNGEE. The CDR3 is made up of 14 amino acids. The CDR3: CASSPESERQPQHF. The DNA for the CDR3 is TGTGCCAGCAGCCCCGAATCGGAGAGGCAGCCCCAGCATTTT.

The chain's CDR3 is CASTPGQTYEQYF. For the CDR3, the DNA is TGTGCCAGCACCCCGGGGCAAACCTACGAGCAGTACTTC. The chain carries TRBV12-3 or TRBV12-4 and TRBJ2-7; D may match TRBD1 or TRBD2 (5 bases each). There are 13 residues in the CDR3. V was pared by 7 bases and J by 2 bases, with 12 bases between.

This sequence joins TRBV7-6 and TRBJ1-4, with D tentatively TRBD1 (6 bases). The germline V and J ends were trimmed by 8 bases and 2 bases, with 12 bases remaining between them. Per the germline V gene, CDR1 is SGHVS and CDR2 is FNYEAQ. The CDR3 loop spans 14 amino acids. DNA for the CDR3: TGTGCCAGCGGCCAAGGGGGGACTAATGAAAAACTGTTTTTT. Its translation: CASGQGGTNEKLFF.

The V call is TRBV24-1, the J call TRBJ2-3; D is possibly TRBD2 (7 bases). With 4 bases removed from V and 4 bases from J, the gap between germline ends came to 11 bases. The CDR3 is 14 residues long. Germline lookup yields CDR1 KGHDR and CDR2 SFDVKD. The CDR3 spells CATSDTGGADTQYF. DNA of the CDR3: TGTGCCACCAGTGACACGGGGGGCGCAGATACGCAGTATTTT.

The chain carries TRBV6-1 and TRBJ2-7; 9 bases match TRBD1. The CDR3 is made up of 14 amino acids. CDR1 MNHNS and CDR2 SASEGT come from the germline V gene. The J segment lost 2 bases and the V segment lost 7 bases, leaving 6 bases of the junction unmatched. CDR3 sequence: CASTLRTGAYEQYF. The CDR3 coding sequence is TGTGCCAGCACTCTAAGGACAGGGGCCTACGAGCAGTACTTC.

In its sample, this clonotype was seen a few times. V is TRBV7-9 and J is TRBJ2-7, with D possibly called TRBD1 or TRBD2 (5 bases each). The CDR3 sequence is 14 residues long. Trimming removed 3 bases from V and 2 bases from J, with 11 bases in between. Germline CDR1 and CDR2: SEHNR and FQNEAQ (reference sequence). CDR3 protein: CASSFASGPYEQYF. CDR3 sequence (DNA): TGTGCCAGCAGCTTTGCCTCGGGGCCCTACGAGCAGTACTTC.

V is TRBV24-1 and J is TRBJ2-3; D might be TRBD1 (5 bases). The CDR3 has 15 residues. CDR1 KGHDR and CDR2 SFDVKD come from the germline V gene. Trimming cost V 3 bases and J 4 bases, with 13 bases left between them. The DNA for the CDR3 is TGTGCCACCAGTGATGGGGCCGTGGTTGCAGATACGCAGTATTTT. It specifies CATSDGAVVADTQYF.

The chain links TRBV20-1 to TRBJ2-5, with 7 nucleotides matching TRBD1. The CDR3 spans 12 residues. V was clipped by 4 bases and J by 9 bases; unmatched bases: 8. From germline, CDR1 is DFQATT and CDR2 SNEGSKA (reference sequence). CDR3 coding DNA: TGCAGTGCTACCGGGACAGCGGTGTCCCAGTACTTC. It codes for CSATGTAVSQYF.

The J gene is TRBJ2-1, the V gene TRBV27; unclear D gene. Trimming left V 5 bases short and J 5 bases short, with 13 bases between. Germline CDR1 is MNHEY and CDR2 is SMNVEV (reference sequence). CDR3 size: 14 residues. CDR3 sequence (DNA): TGTGCCAGCAGTCCCCCAAAGGGAAACAATGAGCAGTTCTTC. It is translated as CASSPPKGNNEQFF.

The DNA for the CDR3 is TGTGCCAGCAGTGCACAGGGAAACACCGGGGAGCTGTTTTTT. Translated, it gives CASSAQGNTGELFF. The V call is TRBV2, the J call TRBJ2-2, with D tentatively TRBD1 (6 bases). V dropped 4 bases and J dropped 2 bases, with 8 bases sitting between them. The germline gives CDR1 SNHLY, CDR2 FYNNEI. The CDR3 has 14 amino acids. Full variable domain (outside the CDR3, taken from reference TRBV2 and TRBJ2-2): EPEVTQTPSHQVTQMGQEVILRCVPISNHLYFYWYRQILGQKVEFLVSFYNNEISEKSEIFDDQFSVERPDGSNFTLKIRSTKLEDSAMYFCASSAQGNTGELFFGEGSRLTVL.

Many counts were recorded for this clonotype. This chain uses TRBV5-1 with TRBJ2-7, with TRBD2 identical over 7 bases. V was pared by 4 bases and J by 4 bases, with 2 bases of the junction left unmatched. CDR1 and CDR2 (germline): SGHRS, YFSETQ. The CDR3 runs 12 residues. The CDR3 bases are TGCGCCAGCAGCAGGACTAGATACGAGCAGTACTTC. Residues: CASSRTRYEQYF.

This clonotype was seen only a few times. The genes are TRBV7-6 and TRBJ2-1; D may correspond to TRBD1 or TRBD2 (5 bases each). Germline-derived CDR1 and CDR2 are SGHVS and FNYEAQ. The CDR3 has 15 amino acids. The V gene lost 2 bases and the J gene lost 6 bases, with 14 bases spanning the gap. CDR3 sequence reads: CASSLSGTRTNEQFF. DNA of the CDR3: TGTGCCAGCAGCTTATCCGGGACGAGGACCAATGAGCAGTTCTTC.

The rearrangement joins TRBV12-3 or TRBV12-4 to TRBJ2-2; no reliable D call. The CDR3 totals 14 residues. V shed 1 base and J shed 5 bases, with 8 bases lying between them. CDR3 loop: CASSLGAQTGELFF. In DNA, the CDR3 is TGTGCCAGCAGTTTAGGTGCTCAAACCGGGGAGCTGTTTTTT.

CDR3 loop: CSAKAGTSGATDTQYF. Here the CDR3 DNA reads TGCAGTGCTAAGGCCGGGACTAGCGGAGCCACAGATACGCAGTATTTT. This rearrangement joins TRBV20-1 to TRBJ2-3; 11 bases are a match to TRBD2. The CDR3 is 16 residues long. V lost 4 bases to trimming and J lost 2 bases; unmatched junction nucleotides: 8. CDR1 and CDR2 from the germline V gene are DFQATT and SNEGSKA (reference sequence).

The chain has TRBV11-2 and TRBJ1-4; perhaps TRBD1 as D (6 bases). The CDR3 runs to 14 residues. Trimming left V 1 base short and J 5 bases short, with 8 bases between. Germline assignment: CDR1 SGHAT and CDR2 FQNNGV. The CDR3: CASSLVRGNEKLFF. The DNA for the CDR3 is TGTGCCAGCAGCTTAGTGAGGGGGAATGAAAAACTGTTTTTT.

Only a few counts were recorded for this clonotype. The chain employs TRBV7-9 and TRBJ1-6; 7 bases are shared with TRBD1. J lost 7 bases, V lost 4 bases, and 7 bases had no gene match. Germline V gives CDR1 SEHNR, CDR2 FQNEAQ (reference sequence). CDR3 length: 15 residues. CDR3 sequence reads: CASSSDRVLNSPLHF. The CDR3, as DNA: TGTGCCAGCAGCTCTGACAGGGTCCTAAATTCACCCCTCCACTTT.

This clonotype was picked up a small number of times. The chain is built from TRBV20-1 and TRBJ2-3; the D gene is possibly TRBD2 (5 bases). The germline CDR1 and CDR2 sequences are DFQATT and SNEGSKA (reference sequence). This CDR3 comprises 15 residues. Between the trimmed V and J ends, which lost 6 bases and 0 bases, there was a span of 16 bases. CDR3 loop: CSAPEASTSTDTQYF. The CDR3 DNA is TGCAGTGCCCCGGAGGCATCAACTAGCACAGATACGCAGTATTTT.